Each of the 3 T cell receptor beta chains below was sequenced from the same sample in a study of CD8 T cells in ankylosing spondylitis. The antigens for these receptors are not known. Study results and caveats: Typical of ankylosing spondylitis blood, it appeared, was a TCR beta motif of eight highly homologous variants.

TCRdb reanalysed the 5' RACE reads using MiXCR and keeps one entry per CDR3 protein. The table lists 750,000 to 850,000 distinct CDR3 sequences, 10% to 15% of them singletons. The specimen sequenced was blood, either unsorted or a sorted T cell fraction (not recorded which). The receptors shown here come from a male donor with ankylosing spondylitis.

The chain joins TRBV12-3 or TRBV12-4 to TRBJ1-6; D not resolved. With 7 bases removed from V and 0 bases from J, the gap between germline ends came to 7 bases. CDR3 length: 14 residues. Here the CDR3 reads CASTGSSYNSPLHF. The CDR3 DNA reads TGTGCCAGCACGGGGAGCTCCTATAATTCACCCCTCCACTTT.

The gene calls are TRBV10-3 and TRBJ2-1; 10 bases line up with TRBD2. The CDR3 extends over 13 amino acids. Germline CDR1 and CDR2: ENHRY and SYGVKD. The V gene end was trimmed by 4 bases and the J gene end by 9 bases; junction bases not matched to a gene: 3. The DNA of the CDR3 is TGTGCCATCAGTGCCCTAGCGGGAGTTGAGCAGTTCTTC. The encoded protein is CAISALAGVEQFF.

The rearrangement uses TRBV7-3 and TRBJ2-3; D may be TRBD2 (6 bases). Trimming removed 2 bases at V and 2 bases at J, with 11 bases between. This CDR3 is 15 amino acids long. Germline V gene lookup returns CDR1 SGHTA and CDR2 FQGTGA. The CDR3: CASSLSWTNTDTQYF. DNA for the CDR3: TGTGCCAGCAGCTTATCCTGGACTAACACAGATACGCAGTATTTT.